This T cell receptor beta chain came from a study of blood T cell repertoires in COVID-19. The method was immunoSEQ multiplex PCR; TCRdb's version includes in-frame clones alone and lacks a portion of them. Among more than 150,000 clones, over 70% were seen once, and the ten largest hold 10% to 15%. Cohort 3 recovery required two negative PCRs, clearance, or symptom resolution. The sample consisted of PBMCs or T cells enriched from blood (not recorded which). This TCR derives from a woman aged 60-75 years who had recovered from COVID-19.

The CDR3 reads CASNMEGRDTQYF. The CDR3 nucleotides read TGCGCCAGCAACATGGAGGGGAGGGATACGCAGTATTTT. This rearrangement joins TRBV5-1 to TRBJ2-3; tentative D call: TRBD2 (6 bases). Germline V gives CDR1 SGHRS, CDR2 YFSETQ. The CDR3 runs 13 residues. V lost 6 bases to trimming and J lost 6 bases, with 14 bases between them.